The clone carrying this T cell receptor beta chain was detected once. These data originate in a study of blood T cell dynamics during melanoma immunotherapy. Profiled with immunoSEQ multiplex PCR; TCRdb holds only in-frame clones, not every one. The sample has several thousand clones, approximately 85% seen once. V was clipped by 6 bases and J by 2 bases, with 16 bases between them. CDR1 is MNHEY and CDR2 is SMNVEV in the germline V gene (reference sequence). CDR3 length: 15 residues. Time point in this sample: week 3, after first cycle of checkpoint inhibitor. The receptor comes from a human donor with melanoma. The rearrangement links TRBV27 to TRBJ1-2; tentative D call: TRBD1 (6 bases). The specimen comprised blood, sampled from a patient treated with checkpoint blockade. The CDR3 nucleotides are TGTGCCAGCAGCCCATGGGGGGGCGCGAACTATGGCTACACCTTC. Residues: CASSPWGGANYGYTF.